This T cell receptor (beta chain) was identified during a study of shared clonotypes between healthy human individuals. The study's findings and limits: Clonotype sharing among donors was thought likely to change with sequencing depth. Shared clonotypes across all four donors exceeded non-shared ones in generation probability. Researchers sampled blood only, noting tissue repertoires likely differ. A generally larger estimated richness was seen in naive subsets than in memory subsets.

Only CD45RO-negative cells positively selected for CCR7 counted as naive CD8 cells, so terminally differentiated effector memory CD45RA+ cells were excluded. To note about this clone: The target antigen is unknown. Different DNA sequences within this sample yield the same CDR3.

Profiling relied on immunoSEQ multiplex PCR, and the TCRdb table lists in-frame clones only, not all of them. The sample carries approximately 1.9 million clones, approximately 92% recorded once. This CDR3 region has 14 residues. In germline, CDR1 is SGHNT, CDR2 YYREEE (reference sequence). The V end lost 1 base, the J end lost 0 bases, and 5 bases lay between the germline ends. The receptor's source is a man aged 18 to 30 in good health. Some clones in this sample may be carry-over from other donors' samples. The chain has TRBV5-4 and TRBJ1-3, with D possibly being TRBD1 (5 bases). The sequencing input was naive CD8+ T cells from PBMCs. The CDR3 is CASSLTGSGNTIYF. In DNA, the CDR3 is TGTGCCAGCAGCTTGACAGGCTCTGGAAACACCATATATTTT.